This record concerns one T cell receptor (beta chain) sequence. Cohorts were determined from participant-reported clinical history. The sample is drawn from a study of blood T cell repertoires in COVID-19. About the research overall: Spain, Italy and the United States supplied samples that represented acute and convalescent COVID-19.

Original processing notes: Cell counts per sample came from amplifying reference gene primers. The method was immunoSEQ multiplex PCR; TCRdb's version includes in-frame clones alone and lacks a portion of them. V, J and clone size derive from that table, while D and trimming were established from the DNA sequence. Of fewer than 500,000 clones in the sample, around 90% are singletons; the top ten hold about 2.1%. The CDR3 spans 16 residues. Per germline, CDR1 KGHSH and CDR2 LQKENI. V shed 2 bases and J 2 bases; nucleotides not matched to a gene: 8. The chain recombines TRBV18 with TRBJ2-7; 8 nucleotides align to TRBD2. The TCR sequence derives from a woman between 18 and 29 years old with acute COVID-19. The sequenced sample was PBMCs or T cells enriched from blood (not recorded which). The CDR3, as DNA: TGTGCCAGCTCACCAACTCTACTAGCGGATACCTACGAGCAGTACTTC. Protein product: CASSPTLLADTYEQYF.